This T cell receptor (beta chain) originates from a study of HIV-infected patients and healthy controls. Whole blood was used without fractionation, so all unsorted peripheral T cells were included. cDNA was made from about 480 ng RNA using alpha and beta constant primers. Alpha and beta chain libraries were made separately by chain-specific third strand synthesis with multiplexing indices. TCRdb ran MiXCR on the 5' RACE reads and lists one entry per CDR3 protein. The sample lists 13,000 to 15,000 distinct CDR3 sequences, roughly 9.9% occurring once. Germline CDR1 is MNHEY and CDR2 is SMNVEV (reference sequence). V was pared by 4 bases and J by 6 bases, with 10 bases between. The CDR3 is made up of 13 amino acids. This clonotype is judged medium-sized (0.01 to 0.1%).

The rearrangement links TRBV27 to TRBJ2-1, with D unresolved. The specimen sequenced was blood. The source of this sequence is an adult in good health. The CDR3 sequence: CASSWSRRNEQFF. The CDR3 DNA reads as TGTGCCAGCAGTTGGAGTCGACGCAATGAGCAGTTCTTC.